The present T cell receptor (beta chain) was sequenced within a study of T cells in Graves' hyperthyroidism and ophthalmopathy. This CDR3 has 16 residues. Germline V gene data show CDR1 as SGHRS and CDR2 as YFSETQ. V was cut by 1 base and J by 5 bases, with 16 bases left in between. The study excluded patients with uncontrolled infection, other autoimmune disease, pregnancy or lactation. This clonotype has at least ten counts. The CDR3 regions of TCR beta were amplified from RNA transcripts. A set of HTBI primers served as the primers for a first-round RT-PCR of the TCR CDR3. TCRdb fed the multiplex PCR reads into MiXCR, producing one record per CDR3 protein. The sample includes over 400,000 distinct CDR3 sequences, under 15% of them seen just once.

The J gene is TRBJ2-1, the V gene TRBV5-1; the D gene is possibly TRBD2 (6 bases). This TCR derives from a man in his late teens or twenties with Graves' ophthalmopathy. Sequenced: blood. The CDR3 sequence: CASSLPSLAGNNEQFF. CDR3 DNA sequence: TGCGCCAGCAGCTTGCCCTCGTTGGCGGGGAACAATGAGCAGTTCTTC.